This T cell receptor beta chain is drawn from a study of immune evolution from preneoplasia to lung adenocarcinoma. Libraries were prepared by immunoSEQ multiplex PCR; TCRdb keeps only in-frame clonotypes and omits some of them. The sample has some 11,000 clones, approximately 81% seen once. J lost 9 bases, V lost 1 base, and 8 bases had no gene match. CDR3 length equals 15 residues. The germline gives CDR1 SGDLS, CDR2 YYNGEE. The chain carries TRBV9 and TRBJ2-1; 9 nucleotides line up with TRBD2. This sequence was found in a person aged 65 to 85 with lung adenocarcinoma. The sample taken for sequencing was FFPE minimally invasive lung adenocarcinoma tissue. The chain's CDR3 is CASSVSQGREGEQFF. The CDR3 DNA reads as TGTGCCAGCAGCGTATCACAGGGGCGGGAGGGTGAGCAGTTCTTC.